Listed here is a single T cell receptor beta chain. PCR amplification relied on 60 Vbeta primers (plus 13 Jbeta primers). Using immunoSEQ multiplex PCR, the repertoire was profiled, and TCRdb retains in-frame clones only, with some absent. The repertoire table contains 70,000 to 75,000 clones. The data belong to a study of cytomegalovirus exposure and HLA in healthy donors. V was pared by 1 base and J by 3 bases, with 4 bases of the junction left unmatched. Germline V lookup: CDR1 LGHNA, CDR2 YNFKEQ. The CDR3 is made up of 15 amino acids. Sequenced material: PBMCs. The chain combines TRBV4-2 with TRBJ2-7, with TRBD2 identical over 9 bases. The clonotype comes from a female donor in good health and CMV-seropositive. In DNA, the CDR3 is TGTGCCAGCAGCCAAGTAGGGACTAGCCTCTACGAGCAGTACTTC. This sequence encodes CASSQVGTSLYEQYF.